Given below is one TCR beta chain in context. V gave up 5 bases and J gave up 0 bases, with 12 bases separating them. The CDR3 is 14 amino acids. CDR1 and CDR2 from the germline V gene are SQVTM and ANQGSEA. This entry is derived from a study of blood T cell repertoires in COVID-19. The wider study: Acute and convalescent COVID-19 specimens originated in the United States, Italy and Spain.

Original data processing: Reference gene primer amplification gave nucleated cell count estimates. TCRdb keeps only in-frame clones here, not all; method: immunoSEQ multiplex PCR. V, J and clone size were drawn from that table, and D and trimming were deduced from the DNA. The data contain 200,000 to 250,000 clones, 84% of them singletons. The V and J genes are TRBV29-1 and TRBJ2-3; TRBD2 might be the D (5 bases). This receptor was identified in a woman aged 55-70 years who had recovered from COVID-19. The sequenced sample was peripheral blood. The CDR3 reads CSVSGEASTDTQYF. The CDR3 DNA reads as TGCAGCGTTTCCGGGGAAGCTAGCACAGATACGCAGTATTTT.